Below are 28 T cell receptor beta chains sequenced from a single sample in a study of T cells in localized non-small cell lung cancer. TCRdb keeps only in-frame clones here, not all; method: immunoSEQ multiplex PCR. This sample has some 6,000 clones, with 40% to 45% found just once. Sequencing used lung tumor tissue, obtained before any cancer treatment. The receptors stem from a woman aged 35-75 years with stage II squamous cell lung carcinoma.

This clone was observed a handful of times. V and J are TRBV6-9 and TRBJ2-7; D is unresolved. The CDR3 totals 11 residues. V lost 7 bases, J lost 4 bases, and 8 bases lay in between. CDR1 is MNHGY, CDR2 SVAAGI, per germline. The CDR3 DNA sequence: TGTGCCAGCAAGGGATCTTACGAGCAGTACTTC. Amino acid sequence: CASKGSYEQYF.

The chain joins TRBV28 to TRBJ2-4; TRBD2 might be the D (7 bases). The germline gives CDR1 MDHEN, CDR2 SYDVKM. The CDR3 is 12 amino acids. The V end lost 5 bases, the J end lost 14 bases, and 16 bases lay between the germline ends. The CDR3 nucleotides read TGTGCCAGCAGTCTAGTGGCGGGGGCGGAGTACTTC. It yields the protein CASSLVAGAEYF.

The V gene is TRBV9, the J gene TRBJ1-3, with D possibly matching TRBD1 (6 bases). The germline CDR1 and CDR2 sequences are SGDLS and YYNGEE. Trimming left V 5 bases short and J 1 base short, with 13 bases between. CDR3 size: 15 residues. The CDR3 DNA is TGTGCCAGCAGTGAAGTCAGGGGATCTGGAAACACCATATATTTT. This translates into CASSEVRGSGNTIYF.

The chain is built from TRBV19 and TRBJ2-5; TRBD2 aligns across 8 bases. Trimming at V came to 3 bases and at J to 3 bases, leaving 9 bases not matched to a gene. This CDR3 contains 16 residues. Per the germline V gene, CDR1 is LNHDA and CDR2 is SQIVND (reference sequence). The chain's CDR3 is CASSILGPAGEETQYF. CDR3 DNA sequence: TGTGCCAGTAGTATTCTAGGACCAGCGGGGGAAGAGACCCAGTACTTC.

The chain uses TRBV28 and TRBJ1-5; 7 bases fit TRBD1. CDR3 length: 12 amino acids. Germline-derived CDR1 and CDR2 are MDHEN and SYDVKM. CDR3 loop: CAVRGEPQPQHF. Written as DNA, the CDR3 is TGTGCTGTCAGGGGGGAGCCTCAGCCCCAGCATTTT.

The CDR3 here is CASSHRDRGRYGYTF. The CDR3 coding sequence is TGTGCCAGCAGTCACCGTGACAGGGGACGATATGGCTACACCTTC. This chain connects TRBV6-8 to TRBJ1-2; TRBD1 agrees at 8 bases. Germline V gives CDR1 MNHGY, CDR2 SAAAGT. After removal of 5 bases from V and 5 bases from J, the junction contained 10 bases not matched to a gene. The CDR3 spans 15 residues.

This clone is deemed medium-sized. V and J are TRBV2 and TRBJ1-1, with no clear D. The germline V gene encodes CDR1 SNHLY and CDR2 FYNNEI. The CDR3 length is 13 residues. V shed 6 bases and J shed 0 bases, with 8 bases lying between them. For the CDR3, the DNA is TGTGCCAGCAGGTTCCTAGTGAACACTGAAGCTTTCTTT. Its protein product is CASRFLVNTEAFF.

This chain uses TRBV11-3 with TRBJ1-1; 9 bases match TRBD1. V was clipped by 4 bases and J by 4 bases; unmatched bases: 7. This CDR3 has 15 amino acids. Germline CDR1 reads SGHNT; CDR2 reads YENEEA. CDR3 sequence: CASSSTGGRFTEAFF. CDR3 in DNA: TGTGCCAGCAGCTCGACAGGGGGTCGTTTCACTGAAGCTTTCTTT.

The table lists this clone with a few counts. At one end, the junction sequence differs from germline, possibly due to a read error. This sequence joins TRBV6-1 and TRBJ2-1; D uncertain. Germline-derived CDR1 and CDR2 are MNHNS and SASEGT. The CDR3 has 14 residues. CDR3: CASSEALVYNEQFF. CDR3 bases: TGTGCCAGCAGTGAAGCGCTCGTCTACAATGARCAGTTCTTC.

This rearrangement joins TRBV28 to TRBJ2-1; D is possibly TRBD2 (7 bases). The CDR3 loop spans 14 amino acids. Per germline, CDR1 MDHEN and CDR2 SYDVKM. Trimming removed 7 bases from V and 0 bases from J, with 10 bases in between. The CDR3 coding sequence is TGTGCCAGCAAGGGGGGGGCCTCCTACAATGAGCAGTTCTTC. It encodes CASKGGASYNEQFF.

This clone has just a few counts. The junction does not match germline at one end; this may be a read error. The V call is TRBV11-1, the J call TRBJ2-3; 10 positions match TRBD2. Germline V gene data show CDR1 as SGHAT and CDR2 as FQDESV (reference sequence). CDR3 size: 15 residues. The CDR3 loop reads CASSLGSGGPDTQYF. Here the CDR3 DNA reads TGTGCTAGCAGCTTAGGTAGCGGGGGGCCAGATACGCAGTATTTT.

V and J are TRBV5-1 and TRBJ2-5, with D maybe TRBD1 (6 bases). CDR3 length equals 14 residues. The germline V gene has CDR1 SGHRS and CDR2 YFSETQ. Trimming removed 3 bases from V and 5 bases from J, with 14 bases in between. The CDR3 loop is CASSSIQGGETQYF. The CDR3 DNA reads as TGCGCCAGCAGCTCTATACAGGGCGGCGAGACCCAGTACTTC.

The chain has TRBV15 and TRBJ2-7, with 11 positions matching TRBD1. The CDR3 is 14 residues long. The V gene's germline CDR1 is LNHNV and CDR2 YYDKDF (reference sequence). J was trimmed by 5 bases and V by 2 bases; bases with no gene match: 2. CDR3 sequence reads: CATSRRTGGDEQYF. CDR3 sequence (DNA): TGTGCCACCAGCAGACGGACAGGGGGCGACGAGCAGTACTTC.

CDR3 nucleotide sequence: TGCAGCGTTGAAGTAGGACAGGGGAGCTACACCTTC. Amino acids: CSVEVGQGSYTF. The chain joins TRBV29-1 to TRBJ1-2, with TRBD1 identical over 9 bases. This CDR3 has 12 residues. The V gene end was trimmed by 1 base and the J gene end by 9 bases; junction bases not matched to a gene: 3. CDR1 and CDR2 from the germline V gene are SQVTM and ANQGSEA. The variable domain in full, with the rest retrieved from reference TRBV29-1 and TRBJ1-2, is SAVISQKPSRDICQRGTSLTIQCQVDSQVTMMFWYRQQPGQSLTLIATANQGSEATYESGFVIDKFPISRPNLTFSTLTVSNMSPEDSSIYLCSVEVGQGSYTFGSGTRLTVV.

This clone came up a few times. The CDR3 reads CATSVRTAANIQYF. As DNA, the CDR3 is TGTGCCACCAGCGTCCGGACCGCCGCTAACATTCAGTACTTC. The V gene is TRBV15, the J gene TRBJ2-4, with D unclear. Germline V gene sequence: CDR1 LNHNV, CDR2 YYDKDF (reference sequence). This CDR3 spans 14 amino acids. Between the trimmed V and J ends, which lost 5 bases and 7 bases, there was a span of 15 bases.

This clone was seen a few times. CDR3 coding DNA: TGTGCCAGCAGTTTAGGGGACCCCTCTGGAAACACCATATATTTT. As protein: CASSLGDPSGNTIYF. The V call is TRBV6-8, the J call TRBJ1-3; D possibly corresponds to TRBD1 (5 bases). This CDR3 spans 15 amino acids. In germline, CDR1 is MNHGY, CDR2 SAAAGT. Between the trimmed V and J ends, which lost 4 bases and 0 bases, there was a span of 10 bases.

This clone was recorded a few times. The CDR3 nucleotides read TGTGCCAGCAGCTTAGTCAAGAGGAACACTGAAGCTTTCTTT. This sequence encodes CASSLVKRNTEAFF. The chain uses TRBV11-3 and TRBJ1-1; D not resolved. V lost 1 base and J 1 base, leaving 7 bases between the germline ends. The CDR3 contains 14 residues. Germline V gene data show CDR1 as SGHNT and CDR2 as YENEEA.

V gene TRBV29-1 combines with J gene TRBJ1-2, with TRBD1 identical over 11 bases. J gave up 2 bases and V 7 bases, and 6 bases lay outside the gene matches. Germline assignment: CDR1 SQVTM and CDR2 ANQGSEA. The CDR3 has 14 amino acids. The CDR3 region has the DNA TGCAGCGCCGGACAGGGGGCGCCCAACTATGGCTACACCTTC. The encoded protein is CSAGQGAPNYGYTF.

This chain joins TRBV29-1 and TRBJ2-1, with 8 positions matching TRBD2. The CDR3 contains 14 residues. V was pared by 3 bases and J by 4 bases, with 5 bases of the junction left unmatched. The germline CDR1 and CDR2 sequences are SQVTM and ANQGSEA. The CDR3 protein is CSVDTGGLYNEQFF. CDR3 coding DNA: TGCAGCGTTGATACGGGGGGGCTTTACAATGAGCAGTTCTTC.

This clone has a handful of counts. The genes are TRBV29-1 and TRBJ1-1, with 9 bases fitting TRBD1. This CDR3 is built from 13 residues. Trimming cost V 7 bases and J 4 bases; bases outside gene matches: 7. Looked up from germline, CDR1 is SQVTM and CDR2 is ANQGSEA. In DNA form, the CDR3 reads TGCAGCGGACGCCACAGGGGGCCCACTGAAGCTTTCTTT. This codes for CSGRHRGPTEAFF.

This clone was seen a handful of times. The V gene is TRBV10-3, the J gene TRBJ1-1, with a tentative D call TRBD1 (6 bases). V was cut by 10 bases and J by 0 bases, with 18 bases left in between. Germline assignment: CDR1 ENHRY and CDR2 SYGVKD. The CDR3 has 15 amino acids. The CDR3, as DNA: TGTGCCACCATCCGGGACAAGGGTTTGAACACTGAAGCTTTCTTT. Translation: CATIRDKGLNTEAFF.

There are a few counts of this clone. This sequence joins TRBV1 and TRBJ2-1. TRBV1 is a pseudogene segment. The CDR3 is 17 amino acids. Written as DNA, the CDR3 is TGCGCCAGTTCCCCGACCATCCCCGCTCTCCGTTACAATGAGCAGTTCTTC. This encodes CASSPTIPALRYNEQFF.

This clone appeared a few times. V gene TRBV28 combines with J gene TRBJ2-1; 10 positions match TRBD2. The length of the CDR3 is 16 residues. V lost 3 bases and J lost 7; bases outside the gene matches: 9. Germline assignment: CDR1 MDHEN and CDR2 SYDVKM. CDR3 residues: CASSFQRGGRVNEQFF. CDR3 sequence (DNA): TGTGCCAGCAGTTTCCAGCGGGGGGGCCGGGTAAATGAGCAGTTCTTC.

This clone was picked up a small number of times. V and J are TRBV30 and TRBJ1-1; D unresolved. Germline V lookup: CDR1 GTSNPN, CDR2 SVGIG (reference sequence). V lost 0 bases, J lost 2 bases, and 7 bases lay in between. The CDR3 runs to 13 residues. The CDR3 region has the DNA TGTGCCTGGAGTGTAAAGGGAAACACTGAAGCTTTCTTT. Translated, it gives CAWSVKGNTEAFF.

This clone appeared a single time. The chain recombines TRBV6-8 with TRBJ2-4, with D unclear. Between the trimmed V and J ends, which lost 4 bases and 10 bases, there was a span of 14 bases. The CDR3 consists of 13 residues. Germline CDR1 and CDR2: MNHGY and SAAAGT. In DNA, the CDR3 is TGTGCCAGCAGTTCTTCCAGGCAGGCAATTCAGTACTTC. It codes for CASSSSRQAIQYF.

This clone was detected a few times. The genes are TRBV19 and TRBJ2-2; 8 bases are a match to TRBD2. The CDR3 consists of 15 residues. Germline V CDR1 and CDR2: LNHDA, SQIVND (reference sequence). The J segment lost 4 bases and the V segment lost 3 bases, leaving 4 bases of the junction unmatched. This CDR3 reads CASSISGSGTGELFF. The CDR3 region has the DNA TGTGCCAGTAGTATCAGCGGGAGCGGCACCGGGGAGCTGTTTTTT.

The chain uses TRBV5-1 and TRBJ1-1; D ambiguous. The length of the CDR3 is 14 residues. Germline V gives CDR1 SGHRS, CDR2 YFSETQ. Trimming took off 1 base at V and 4 bases at J, with 11 bases between the two ends. The CDR3 region has the DNA TGCGCCAGCAGCTTGATCGGGCAGGCCACTGAAGCTTTCTTT. Translation gives CASSLIGQATEAFF.

This clone came up a few times. The V and J genes are TRBV19 and TRBJ1-2; no definite D call. The V end lost 5 bases, the J end lost 5 bases, and 15 bases lay between the germline ends. From germline, CDR1 is LNHDA and CDR2 SQIVND (reference sequence). CDR3 length equals 14 residues. The CDR3 here is CASSPPGLSYGYTF. CDR3 bases: TGTGCCAGTAGTCCTCCGGGCCTGTCGTATGGCTACACCTTC.